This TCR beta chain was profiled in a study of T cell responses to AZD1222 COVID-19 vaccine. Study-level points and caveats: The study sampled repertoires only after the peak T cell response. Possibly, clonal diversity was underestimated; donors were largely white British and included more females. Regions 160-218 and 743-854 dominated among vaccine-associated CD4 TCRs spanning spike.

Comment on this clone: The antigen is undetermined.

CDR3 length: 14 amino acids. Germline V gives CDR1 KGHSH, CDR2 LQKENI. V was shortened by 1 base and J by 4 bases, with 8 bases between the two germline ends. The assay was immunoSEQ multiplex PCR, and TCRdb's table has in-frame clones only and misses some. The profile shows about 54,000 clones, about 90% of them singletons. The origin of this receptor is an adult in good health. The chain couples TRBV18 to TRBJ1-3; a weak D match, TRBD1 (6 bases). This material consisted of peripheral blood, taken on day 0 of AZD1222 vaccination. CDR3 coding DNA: TGTGCCAGCTCACCACGGGGGCTCGGAAACACCATATATTTT. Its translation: CASSPRGLGNTIYF.